The subject of this entry is one TCR beta chain. As yet, its antigen is unknown. Only patients with CD8+CD57+ cell expansion on flow cytometry were chosen for sequencing. CDR1 and CDR2 from the germline V gene are MDHEN and SYDVKM. Trimming pared 2 bases from V and 4 bases from J, leaving 11 bases between. The CDR3 covers 14 residues. The use of genomic DNA as template underpinned the TCR beta VDJ and CDR3 profiling. TCRdb re-derived calls from the reads in MiXCR, one entry per CDR3 protein. The top ten hold 10% to 15% of the sample, which has fewer than 200,000 distinct CDR3 sequences, nearly 50% seen once. This entry is derived from a study of CD8+CD57+ T cells in acquired aplastic anemia. Study context: The average for DNA from sorted CD4+ and CD8+ cells was roughly 3 ug.

The study, taken as a whole, reports: Found in both controls and patients were around 29 CD8+ CDR3 sequences.

The rearrangement joins TRBV28 to TRBJ1-2, with D perhaps matching TRBD1 (5 bases). This TCR came from a human donor with aplastic anemia. Sequenced sample: sorted CD4+, CD8+, or CD8+CD57+ T cells (not recorded which) from PBMCs. CDR3 coding DNA: TGTGCCAGCAGTTTAGGGGCGGGACTCTATGGCTACACCTTC. It translates to CASSLGAGLYGYTF.